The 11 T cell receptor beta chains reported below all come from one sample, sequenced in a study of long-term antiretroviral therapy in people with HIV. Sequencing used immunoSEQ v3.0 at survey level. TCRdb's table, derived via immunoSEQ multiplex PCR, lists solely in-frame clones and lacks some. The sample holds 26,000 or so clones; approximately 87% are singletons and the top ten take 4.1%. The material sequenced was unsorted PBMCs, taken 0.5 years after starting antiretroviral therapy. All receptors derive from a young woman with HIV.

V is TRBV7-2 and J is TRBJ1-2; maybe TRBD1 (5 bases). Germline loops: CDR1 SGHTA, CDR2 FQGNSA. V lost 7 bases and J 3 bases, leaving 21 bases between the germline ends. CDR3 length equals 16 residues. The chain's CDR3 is CASTSGGGGYDYGYTF. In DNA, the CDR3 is TGTGCCAGCACCTCGGGGGGAGGAGGGTATGACTATGGCTACACCTTC.

The CDR3 protein is CSVETWTSGSAADTQYF. The CDR3 DNA sequence: TGCAGCGTTGAAACTTGGACTAGCGGGAGTGCGGCAGATACGCAGTATTTT. The chain combines TRBV29-1 with TRBJ2-3, with 13 bases matching TRBD2. Germline V gene lookup returns CDR1 SQVTM and CDR2 ANQGSEA. Trimming at V came to 2 bases and at J to 4 bases, leaving 9 bases not matched to a gene. CDR3 size: 17 residues.

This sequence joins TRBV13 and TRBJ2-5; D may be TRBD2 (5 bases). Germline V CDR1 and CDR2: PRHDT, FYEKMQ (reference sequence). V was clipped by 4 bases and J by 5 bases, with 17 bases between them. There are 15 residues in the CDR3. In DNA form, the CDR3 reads TGTGCCAGCAGCTCACAACGGGGTAGTACGGAGACCCAGTACTTC. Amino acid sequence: CASSSQRGSTETQYF.

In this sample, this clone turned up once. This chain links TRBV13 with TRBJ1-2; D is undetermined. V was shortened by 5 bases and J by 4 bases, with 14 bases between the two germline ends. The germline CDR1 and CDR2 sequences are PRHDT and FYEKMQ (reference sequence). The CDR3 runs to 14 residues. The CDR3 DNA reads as TGTGCCAGCAGCCCTGGGCAGGTAGTCTATGGCTACACCTTC. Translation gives CASSPGQVVYGYTF.

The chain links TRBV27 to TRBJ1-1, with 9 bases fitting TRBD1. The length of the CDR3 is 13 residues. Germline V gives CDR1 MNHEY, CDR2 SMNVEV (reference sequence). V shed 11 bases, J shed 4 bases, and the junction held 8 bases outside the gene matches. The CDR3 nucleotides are TGTGCCGCTAGGGGACAGGGCGGCACTGAAGCTTTCTTT. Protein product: CAARGQGGTEAFF.

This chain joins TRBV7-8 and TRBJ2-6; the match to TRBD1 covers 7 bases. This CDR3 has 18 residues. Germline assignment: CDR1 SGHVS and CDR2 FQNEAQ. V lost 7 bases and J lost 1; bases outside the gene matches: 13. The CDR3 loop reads CASTRWTGTASGANVLTF. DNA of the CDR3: TGTGCCAGCACCAGATGGACCGGGACAGCTTCTGGGGCCAACGTCCTGACTTTC.

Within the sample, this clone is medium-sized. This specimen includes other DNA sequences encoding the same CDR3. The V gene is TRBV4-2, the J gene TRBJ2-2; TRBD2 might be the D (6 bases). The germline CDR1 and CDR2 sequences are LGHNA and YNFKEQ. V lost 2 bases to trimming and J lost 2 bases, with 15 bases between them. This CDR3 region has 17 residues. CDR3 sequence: CASSQTLPGTNTGELFF. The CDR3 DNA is TGTGCCAGCAGCCAAACCCTACCCGGGACTAACACCGGGGAGCTGTTTTTT.

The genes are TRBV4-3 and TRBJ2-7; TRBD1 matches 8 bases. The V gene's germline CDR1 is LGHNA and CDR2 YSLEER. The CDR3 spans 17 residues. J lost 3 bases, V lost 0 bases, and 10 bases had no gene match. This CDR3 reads CASSQDWARGQVYEQYF. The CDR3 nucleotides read TGCGCCAGCAGCCAAGATTGGGCCAGGGGGCAGGTCTACGAGCAGTACTTC.

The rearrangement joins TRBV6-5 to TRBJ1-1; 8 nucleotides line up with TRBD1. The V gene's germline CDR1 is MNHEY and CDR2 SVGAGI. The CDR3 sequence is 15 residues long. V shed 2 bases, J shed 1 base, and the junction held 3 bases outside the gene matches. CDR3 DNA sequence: TGTGCCAGCAGTTACACCGGACAGGGGAACACTGAAGCTTTCTTT. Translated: CASSYTGQGNTEAFF.

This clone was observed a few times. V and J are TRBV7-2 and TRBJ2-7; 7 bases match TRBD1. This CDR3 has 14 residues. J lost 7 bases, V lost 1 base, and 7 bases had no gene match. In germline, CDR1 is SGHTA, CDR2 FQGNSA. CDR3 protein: CASSLEGAVEEQYF. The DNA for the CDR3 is TGTGCCAGCAGCTTAGAGGGGGCCGTAGAAGAGCAGTACTTC.

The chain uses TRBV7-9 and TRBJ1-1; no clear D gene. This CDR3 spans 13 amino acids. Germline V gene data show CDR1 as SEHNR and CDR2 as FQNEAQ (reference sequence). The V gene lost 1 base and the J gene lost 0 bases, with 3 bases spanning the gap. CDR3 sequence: CASSLEVNTEAFF. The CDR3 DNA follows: TGTGCCAGCAGCTTAGAAGTGAACACTGAAGCTTTCTTT.